These T cell receptor beta chains were read from a single sample in a study of blood T cell repertoires in COVID-19. The repertoire was sequenced with immunoSEQ multiplex PCR; TCRdb's copy has only in-frame clones and lacks some. Of around 130,000 clones in the sample, under 90% were seen once. The sequencing input was peripheral blood. The origin of the receptors is a woman aged 70 to 79 with acute or convalescent COVID-19. Each CDR3 is given with its conserved first and last residue. Fields, in order: D gene, J gene, V gene, CDR3 protein, CDR3 DNA. D genes are given only for firm matches.

>TRBD1|TRBJ1-2|TRBV30
CAWRDRGSGGYTF
TGTGCCTGGAGAGACAGGGGGTCTGGTGGCTACACCTTC
>TRBD1|TRBJ1-1|TRBV15
CATSPWTGGTEAFF
TGTGCCACCAGCCCATGGACAGGGGGCACTGAAGCTTTCTTT
>-|TRBJ1-1|TRBV30
CAWRTRRYTEAFF
TGTGCCTGGAGAACCCGCAGGTACACTGAAGCTTTCTTT
>-|TRBJ1-2|TRBV11-3
CASSRGRGGYTF
TGTGCCAGCAGTCGTGGAAGGGGCGGCTACACCTTC
>TRBD1|TRBJ2-1|TRBV27
CASSLEQGPRGGNEQFF
TGTGCCAGCAGTCTCGAACAGGGGCCCCGGGGTGGCAATGAGCAGTTCTTC
>TRBD1|TRBJ2-7|TRBV11-2
CASSLWTGGNEQYF
TGTGCCAGCAGCTTATGGACAGGGGGAAACGAGCAGTACTTC
>TRBD1|TRBJ1-1|TRBV11-3
CASSSATGEVAEAFF
TGTGCCAGCAGCTCAGCGACAGGGGAAGTGGCTGAAGCTTTCTTT
>-|TRBJ1-2|TRBV5-1
CASTPSGGVGYTF
TGCGCCAGCACCCCGAGCGGGGGGGTTGGCTACACCTTC
>-|TRBJ1-2|TRBV2
CASRQRDTYGYTF
TGTGCCAGCAGACAAAGGGACACGTATGGCTACACCTTC
>-|TRBJ1-2|TRBV15
CATSRVHGQRSGMKQGYTF
TGTGCCACCAGCAGAGTGCACGGACAGAGGTCGGGGATGAAGCAAGGCTACACCTTC
>TRBD1|TRBJ2-1|TRBV19
CASSIGQGVNLQFF
TGTGCCAGTAGTATCGGGCAGGGGGTTAACCTCCAGTTCTTC
>TRBD1|TRBJ1-2|TRBV7-3
CASSLDREDGYTF
TGTGCCAGCAGCTTAGACAGGGAAGATGGCTACACCTTC
>-|TRBJ2-5|TRBV11-3
CASSAQIETQYF
TGTGCCAGCAGCGCCCAGATAGAGACCCAGTACTTC
>-|TRBJ2-7|TRBV7-2
CASSPRFGGYEQYF
TGTGCCAGCAGCCCGCGATTTGGTGGCTACGAGCAGTACTTC
>-|TRBJ1-6|TRBV3-1/TRBV3-2
CASSQGRGNSPLHF
TGTGCCAGCAGCCAAGGGCGGGGAAATTCACCCCTCCACTTT
>-|TRBJ1-1|TRBV5-1
CASSLDRELTKGGEAFF
TGCGCCAGCAGCTTGGACAGGGAACTCACAAAAGGGGGTGAAGCTTTCTTT
>-|TRBJ1-1|TRBV5-1
CASSLSREGEAFF
TGCGCCAGCAGCTTGAGCCGGGAGGGGGAAGCTTTCTTT